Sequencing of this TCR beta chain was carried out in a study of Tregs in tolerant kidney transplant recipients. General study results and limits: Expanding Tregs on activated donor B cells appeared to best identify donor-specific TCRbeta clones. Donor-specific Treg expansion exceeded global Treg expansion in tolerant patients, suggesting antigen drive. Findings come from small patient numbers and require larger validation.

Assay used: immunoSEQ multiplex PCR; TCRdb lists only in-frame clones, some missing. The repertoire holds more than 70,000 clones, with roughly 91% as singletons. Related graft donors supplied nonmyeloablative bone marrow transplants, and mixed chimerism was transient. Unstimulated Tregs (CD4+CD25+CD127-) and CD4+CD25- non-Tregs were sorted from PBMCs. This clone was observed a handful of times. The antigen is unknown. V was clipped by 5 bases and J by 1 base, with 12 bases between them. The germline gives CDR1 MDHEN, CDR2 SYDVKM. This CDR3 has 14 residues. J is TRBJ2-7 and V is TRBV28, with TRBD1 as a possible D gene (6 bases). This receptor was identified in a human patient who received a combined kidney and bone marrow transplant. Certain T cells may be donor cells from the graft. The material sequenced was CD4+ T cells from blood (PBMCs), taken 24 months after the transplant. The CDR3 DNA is TGTGCCAGCAGTCGCCCAGGGGTGTCCTACGAGCAGTACTTC. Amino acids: CASSRPGVSYEQYF.